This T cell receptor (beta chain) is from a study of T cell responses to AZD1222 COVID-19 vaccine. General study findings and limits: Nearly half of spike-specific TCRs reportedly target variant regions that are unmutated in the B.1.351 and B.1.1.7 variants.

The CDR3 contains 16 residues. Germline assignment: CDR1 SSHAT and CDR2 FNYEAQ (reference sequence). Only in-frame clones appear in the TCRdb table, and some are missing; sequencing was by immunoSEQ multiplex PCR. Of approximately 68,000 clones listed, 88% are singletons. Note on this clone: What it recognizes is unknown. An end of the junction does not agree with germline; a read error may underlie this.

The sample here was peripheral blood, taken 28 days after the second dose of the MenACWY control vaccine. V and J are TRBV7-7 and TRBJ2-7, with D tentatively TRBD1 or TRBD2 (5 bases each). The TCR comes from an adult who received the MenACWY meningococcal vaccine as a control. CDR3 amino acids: CASTPISYRDPGEQYF. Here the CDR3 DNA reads TGTGCTAGCACTCCAATTTCTTACCGGGACCCAGGGGAGCAGTACTTC.